Below are 29 T cell receptor beta chains sequenced from a single sample in a study of T cell responses to AZD1222 COVID-19 vaccine. TCRdb's table, derived via immunoSEQ multiplex PCR, lists solely in-frame clones and lacks some. The data contain some 150,000 clones, almost 90% of them singletons. The source was peripheral blood, collected on day 0 of AZD1222 vaccination. Receptors were obtained from an adult in good health.

The chain links TRBV5-1 to TRBJ2-7; TRBD2 might be the D (5 bases). Germline assignment: CDR1 SGHRS and CDR2 YFSETQ. This CDR3 region has 13 residues. Trimming stripped 3 bases from V and 6 bases from J, with 13 bases between. The CDR3, as DNA: TGCGCCAGCAGCTCGAGGGAGAGGGTCGAGCAGTACTTC. Translation: CASSSRERVEQYF.

The chain combines TRBV9 with TRBJ2-7; D is possibly TRBD1 or TRBD2 (6 bases each). The V end lost 4 bases, the J end lost 3 bases, and 17 bases lay between the germline ends. There are 15 residues in the CDR3. CDR1 and CDR2 from the germline V gene are SGDLS and YYNGEE. The DNA for the CDR3 is TGTGCCAGCAGCCGGGGGCGGTCGTCCGTCTACGAGCAGTACTTC. It specifies CASSRGRSSVYEQYF.

The J gene is TRBJ2-7, the V gene TRBV6-1, with D possibly being TRBD2 (6 bases). Deletions cut 0 bases from V and 4 bases from J, with 7 bases between. Germline CDR1 reads MNHNS; CDR2 reads SASEGT. The CDR3 spans 13 residues. Here the CDR3 DNA reads TGTGCCAGCAGTGAAGCGGCGGGGTACGAGCAGTACTTC. Translating gives CASSEAAGYEQYF.

The chain has TRBV7-6 and TRBJ1-1; D gene unclear. There are 14 residues in the CDR3. The germline CDR1 and CDR2 sequences are SGHVS and FNYEAQ. V was cut by 0 bases and J by 1 base, with 6 bases left in between. The DNA for the CDR3 is TGTGCCAGCAGCTTAGCAGAGGGGAACACTGAAGCTTTCTTT. Amino acids: CASSLAEGNTEAFF.

This rearrangement joins TRBV2 to TRBJ2-7; maybe TRBD2 (6 bases). Germline V lookup: CDR1 SNHLY, CDR2 FYNNEI. Trimming removed 5 bases at V and 6 bases at J, with 26 bases between. The CDR3 is 17 residues long. DNA of the CDR3: TGTGCCAGCAGTCAGGAACAGGTACGCTTGAGCGGGTCCGAGCAGTACTTC. As protein: CASSQEQVRLSGSEQYF. The variable domain in full, with the rest retrieved from reference TRBV2 and TRBJ2-7, is EPEVTQTPSHQVTQMGQEVILRCVPISNHLYFYWYRQILGQKVEFLVSFYNNEISEKSEIFDDQFSVERPDGSNFTLKIRSTKLEDSAMYFCASSQEQVRLSGSEQYFGPGTRLTVT.

The chain is built from TRBV6-4 and TRBJ1-2; D gene ambiguous. With 6 bases removed from V and 4 bases from J, the gap between germline ends came to 18 bases. CDR3 size: 15 residues. Germline CDR1 MRHNA, CDR2 SNTAGT. The CDR3 here is CASRLSPGGGYGYTF. CDR3 bases: TGTGCCAGCAGACTATCGCCCGGAGGTGGCTATGGCTACACCTTC.

This clone appeared a few times. The chain employs TRBV27 and TRBJ1-6, with TRBD1 as a possible D gene (5 bases). Trimming shortened V by 5 bases and J by 9 bases, and 17 bases separated the two germline ends. Per the germline V gene, CDR1 is MNHEY and CDR2 is SMNVEV (reference sequence). The CDR3 totals 15 residues. The CDR3 DNA is TGTGCCAGCAGTGCGGTCGGCGGGGGGAGTTCACCCCTCCACTTT. As protein: CASSAVGGGSSPLHF.

The rearrangement joins TRBV6-5 to TRBJ1-1; TRBD1 agrees at 8 bases. The CDR3 consists of 14 residues. CDR1 and CDR2 (germline): MNHEY, SVGAGI. The J segment lost 5 bases and the V segment lost 7 bases, leaving 9 bases of the junction unmatched. This CDR3 reads CASTKDRVLTEAFF. Written as DNA, the CDR3 is TGTGCCAGCACCAAGGACAGGGTTCTTACTGAAGCTTTCTTT.

J is TRBJ1-1 and V is TRBV3-1 (or the pseudogene TRBV3-2); a weak D match, TRBD1 (5 bases). Germline V gene data show CDR1 as LGHDT and CDR2 as YNNKEL (reference sequence). Trimming took 4 bases from V and 4 from J, leaving 13 bases between them. The CDR3 has 14 amino acids. CDR3 loop: CASSPMGGGTEAFF. The CDR3 DNA reads TGTGCCAGCAGCCCGATGGGGGGGGGCACTGAAGCTTTCTTT.

V is TRBV25-1 and J is TRBJ1-6; D gene ambiguous. V dropped 6 bases and J dropped 9 bases, with 12 bases sitting between them. Germline V CDR1 and CDR2: MGHDK, SYGVNS. The CDR3 is made up of 13 amino acids. CDR3: CASRGQSGSPLHF. CDR3 nucleotides: TGTGCCAGCAGAGGGCAGAGCGGTTCACCCCTCCACTTT.

The chain combines TRBV4-3 with TRBJ2-1, with 7 positions matching TRBD2. J lost 3 bases, V lost 5 bases, and 10 bases had no gene match. Germline assignment: CDR1 LGHNA and CDR2 YSLEER. The CDR3 extends over 16 amino acids. CDR3 region: CASSASKGGGYNEQFF. CDR3 coding DNA: TGCGCCAGCAGCGCCTCGAAGGGCGGGGGCTACAATGAGCAGTTCTTC.

The V and J genes are TRBV7-9 and TRBJ1-2, with 8 nucleotides matching TRBD1. Trimming cost V 6 bases and J 7 bases; bases outside gene matches: 7. Germline V gives CDR1 SEHNR, CDR2 FQNEAQ (reference sequence). The CDR3 runs 13 residues. CDR3 amino acids: CASRSGGAGGYTF. CDR3 nucleotide sequence: TGTGCCAGCAGGTCAGGGGGCGCAGGTGGCTACACCTTC. The variable domain in full, completed from reference TRBV7-9 and TRBJ1-2, reads DTGVSQNPRHKITKRGQNVTFRCDPISEHNRLYWYRQTLGQGPEFLTYFQNEAQLEKSRLLSDRFSAERPKGSFSTLEIQRTEQGDSAMYLCASRSGGAGGYTFGSGTRLTVV.

This chain links TRBV27 with TRBJ1-6; 8 nucleotides match TRBD1. V lost 5 bases and J lost 9; bases outside the gene matches: 6. Germline V gene data show CDR1 as MNHEY and CDR2 as SMNVEV (reference sequence). This CDR3 comprises 14 residues. The DNA for the CDR3 is TGTGCCAGCAGTCCCACGGACAGGGCTTCACCCCTCCACTTT. Protein: CASSPTDRASPLHF.

V is TRBV12-3 or TRBV12-4 and J is TRBJ1-1, with unresolved D. This CDR3 region has 13 residues. V gave up 3 bases and J gave up 1 base, with 6 bases separating them. The CDR3 bases are TGTGCCAGCAGTTTGAAGCGGAACACTGAAGCTTTCTTT. As protein: CASSLKRNTEAFF.

V usage is TRBV15 and J usage is TRBJ1-6, with 7 bases matching TRBD1. J gave up 6 bases and V 5 bases, and 4 bases lay outside the gene matches. The V gene's germline CDR1 is LNHNV and CDR2 YYDKDF (reference sequence). This CDR3 is 14 amino acids long. The CDR3 nucleotides are TGTGCCACCAGCTACCGGGACAGTAATTCACCCCTCCACTTT. Translation gives CATSYRDSNSPLHF.

This chain uses TRBV28 with TRBJ2-1, with TRBD2 identical over 13 bases. This CDR3 is 15 amino acids long. Germline V gene data show CDR1 as MDHEN and CDR2 as SYDVKM. The V gene end was trimmed by 2 bases and the J gene end by 5 bases; junction bases not matched to a gene: 0. CDR3 in amino acids: CASSLGTSGNNEQFF. CDR3 nucleotide sequence: TGTGCCAGCAGTTTAGGGACTAGCGGGAACAATGAGCAGTTCTTC.

The chain uses TRBV7-2 and TRBJ2-7, with TRBD2 as a possible D gene (6 bases). Germline values: CDR1 SGHTA, CDR2 FQGNSA. Deletions cut 3 bases from V and 3 bases from J, with 12 bases between. The CDR3 runs 14 residues. DNA of the CDR3: TGTGCCAGCAGCTTTGGCGGGAACCTCTACGAGCAGTACTTC. It yields the protein CASSFGGNLYEQYF.

The chain has TRBV6-2 or TRBV6-3 and TRBJ1-5; 9 nucleotides agree with TRBD1. The CDR3 runs to 19 residues. Germline V gene data show CDR1 as MNHEY and CDR2 as SVGEGT. Trimming took 1 base from V and 4 from J; bases not matched to a gene: 14. The CDR3: CASSYFTQNRGLRNQPQHF. CDR3 nucleotides: TGTGCCAGCAGTTACTTCACTCAAAACAGGGGGCTGAGAAATCAGCCCCAGCATTTT.

The V call is TRBV27, the J call TRBJ1-1; 8 bases fit TRBD1. CDR1 is MNHEY and CDR2 is SMNVEV in the germline V gene (reference sequence). The CDR3 runs to 16 residues. Trimming cost V 2 bases and J 4 bases; bases outside gene matches: 9. DNA for the CDR3: TGTGCCAGCAGTTTAGTCCAGGGGGCGCTGGGCACTGAAGCTTTCTTT. Protein: CASSLVQGALGTEAFF.

V is TRBV7-9 and J is TRBJ1-2; no definite D call. V was trimmed by 2 bases and J by 7 bases, leaving 8 bases between them. This CDR3 has 12 residues. Per germline, CDR1 SEHNR and CDR2 FQNEAQ (reference sequence). The DNA of the CDR3 is TGTGCCAGCAGCTTAATTGATCGTGGCTACACCTTC. It specifies CASSLIDRGYTF.

This chain uses TRBV4-3 with TRBJ2-3, with D perhaps TRBD2 (5 bases). The V end was cut by 4 bases, the J end by 0 bases, with 17 bases between. Looked up from germline, CDR1 is LGHNA and CDR2 is YSLEER. CDR3 size: 17 residues. The CDR3: CASSPPPATGSTDTQYF. The DNA for the CDR3 is TGCGCCAGCAGCCCTCCCCCGGCAACGGGGAGCACAGATACGCAGTATTTT.

This clone was recorded once. This rearrangement joins TRBV5-4 to TRBJ1-5; TRBD1 is a possible D gene (5 bases). The CDR3 has 12 amino acids. CDR1 is SGHNT, CDR2 YYREEE, per germline (reference sequence). V dropped 7 bases and J dropped 6 bases, with 11 bases sitting between them. CDR3 amino acids: CASARDGQPQHF. As DNA, the CDR3 is TGTGCCAGCGCTAGGGACGGTCAGCCCCAGCATTTT. Full variable domain (outside the CDR3, taken from reference TRBV5-4 and TRBJ1-5): ETGVTQSPTHLIKTRGQQVTLRCSSQSGHNTVSWYQQALGQGPQFIFQYYREEENGRGNFPPRFSGLQFPNYSSELNVNALELDDSALYLCASARDGQPQHFGDGTRLSIL.

J is TRBJ2-1 and V is TRBV2; 7 nucleotides agree with TRBD2. The CDR3 contains 12 residues. Germline V gives CDR1 SNHLY, CDR2 FYNNEI. The ends lost 6 bases at V and 7 bases at J; junction bases unmatched: 3. The CDR3 spells CASRGGSNEQFF. DNA for the CDR3: TGTGCCAGCAGGGGGGGGAGTAATGAGCAGTTCTTC.

The V and J genes are TRBV7-2 and TRBJ1-1; unclear D gene. The CDR3 sequence is 15 residues long. CDR1 and CDR2 from the germline V gene are SGHTA and FQGNSA. Trimming stripped 8 bases from V and 0 bases from J, with 16 bases between. The CDR3: CASSSLLRMNTEAFF. The CDR3 DNA follows: TGTGCCAGCTCCAGCCTCCTACGCATGAACACTGAAGCTTTCTTT.

The CDR3 nucleotides are TGCGCCAGCAGTGAGTCGGGTCAGGGGGCGCAGACCAACGAGCAGTACTTC. Residues: CASSESGQGAQTNEQYF. J is TRBJ2-7 and V is TRBV10-1, with TRBD1 identical over 8 bases. V lost 0 bases to trimming and J lost 5 bases; unmatched junction nucleotides: 12. CDR1 is WNHNN, CDR2 SYGVQD, per germline (reference sequence). The CDR3 is 17 residues long.

The chain uses TRBV5-6 and TRBJ2-7; a weak D match, TRBD2 (6 bases). The V gene's germline CDR1 is SGHDT and CDR2 YYEEEE. This CDR3 comprises 13 residues. V was clipped by 4 bases and J by 0 bases, with 8 bases between them. This chain's CDR3 is CASSAGRSYEQYF. DNA of the CDR3: TGTGCCAGCAGCGCGGGGCGCTCCTACGAGCAGTACTTC.

The chain has TRBV7-9 and TRBJ1-1, with 7 bases lining up with TRBD1. The CDR3 sequence is 14 residues long. The germline V gene has CDR1 SEHNR and CDR2 FQNEAQ (reference sequence). With 8 bases clipped from V and 5 bases from J, the junction kept 11 bases outside the gene matches. CDR3 loop: CASLRTGEGTEAFF. The CDR3 nucleotides are TGTGCCAGCCTAAGGACAGGTGAGGGAACTGAAGCTTTCTTT.

The CDR3 DNA sequence: TGTGCCAGCAGCCAAGATCATCGGGGGTTGTCAGCGGGAGATACTGAAGCTTTCTTT. This gives the protein CASSQDHRGLSAGDTEAFF. V gene TRBV4-2 combines with J gene TRBJ1-1; D is perhaps TRBD1 (5 bases). The V end was cut by 0 bases, the J end by 5 bases, with 25 bases between. The CDR3 is 19 residues long. Germline CDR1 LGHNA, CDR2 YNFKEQ.

The rearrangement links TRBV27 to TRBJ1-5, with 9 bases that match TRBD1. The ends lost 3 bases at V and 5 bases at J; junction bases unmatched: 5. Germline V gives CDR1 MNHEY, CDR2 SMNVEV (reference sequence). The CDR3 loop spans 15 amino acids. CDR3 DNA: TGTGCCAGCAGTTTCCAGACAGGGGGGTATCAGCCCCAGCATTTT. This sequence encodes CASSFQTGGYQPQHF.